This TCR beta chain was obtained from a study of blood T cell repertoires in COVID-19. Study overall: Acute and convalescent COVID-19 specimens originated in the United States, Italy and Spain. T cells, B-cell-depleted T cells, or PBMCs provided the cDNA or gDNA that served as material.

This clone has only a few counts. Methods used by the authors: Amplification with reference gene primers provided the estimates of nucleated cell counts. Some clones are missing from TCRdb's copy, which holds only in-frame ones; the method was immunoSEQ multiplex PCR. The V and J calls and clone size were taken over from that table, and D and trimming were inferred from the DNA. The sample has some 150,000 clones; just over 85% are singletons. The CDR3 loop spans 15 amino acids. Germline assignment: CDR1 MNHEY and CDR2 SVGAGI. Trimming cost V 4 bases and J 7 bases, with 14 bases left between them. The clonotype was recovered from a man in his 70s with acute or convalescent COVID-19. The rearrangement links TRBV6-5 to TRBJ1-6, with D perhaps matching TRBD1 (5 bases). The sample consisted of peripheral blood. Written as DNA, the CDR3 is TGTGCCAGCAGTTTGGGCAGGGAAAACAATTCACCCCTCCACTTT. Translating it yields CASSLGRENNSPLHF.